This TCR beta chain was sequenced during a study of shared clonotypes between healthy human individuals. Profiling relied on immunoSEQ multiplex PCR, and the TCRdb table lists in-frame clones only, not all of them. The sample consists of hundreds of thousands of clones, approximately 96% of them appearing once. This CDR3 has 15 residues. J lost 1 base, V lost 4 bases, and 5 bases had no gene match. CDR1 is MNHEY and CDR2 is SMNVEV in the germline V gene (reference sequence). CD45RO-negative, CCR7-positively selected cells formed the naive CD8 fraction, excluding terminally differentiated effector memory CD45RA+ cells.

The sequence came from a young woman in good health. The sequenced sample consisted of naive CD8+ T cells sorted from blood. This rearrangement joins TRBV27 to TRBJ2-7; 9 nucleotides match TRBD1. The DNA of the CDR3 is TGTGCCAGCAGTTCGGGGACAGGGCTATCCTACGAGCAGTACTTC. It is translated as CASSSGTGLSYEQYF.